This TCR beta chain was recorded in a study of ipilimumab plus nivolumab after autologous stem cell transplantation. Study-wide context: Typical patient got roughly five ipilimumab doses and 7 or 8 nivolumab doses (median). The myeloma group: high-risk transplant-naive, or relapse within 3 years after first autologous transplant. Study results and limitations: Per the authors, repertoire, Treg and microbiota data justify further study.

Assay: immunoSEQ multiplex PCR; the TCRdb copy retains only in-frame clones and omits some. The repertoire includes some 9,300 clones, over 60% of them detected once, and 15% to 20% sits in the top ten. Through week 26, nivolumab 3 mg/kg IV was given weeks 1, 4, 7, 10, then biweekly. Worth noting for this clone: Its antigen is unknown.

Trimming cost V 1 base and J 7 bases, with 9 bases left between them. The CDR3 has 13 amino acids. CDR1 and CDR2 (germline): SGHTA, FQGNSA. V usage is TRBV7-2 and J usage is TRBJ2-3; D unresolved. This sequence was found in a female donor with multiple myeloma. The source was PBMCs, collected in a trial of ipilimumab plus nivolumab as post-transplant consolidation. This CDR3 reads CASSLGIGHTQYF. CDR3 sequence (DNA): TGTGCCAGCAGCTTAGGAATCGGGCATACGCAGTATTTT.